A selection of T cell receptor beta chains follows, all from one sample in a study of T-cell reconstitution after alpha-beta-depleted transplantation in children. TCRdb analysed the PCR reads with MiXCR anew, one entry per CDR3 protein. This sample has about 830,000 distinct CDR3 sequences, with about 16% found just once. The material was PBMCs, mostly from graft donor cells, obtained 360 days after TCRalphabeta/CD19-depleted stem cell transplant. The receptors were sampled from a male patient between 10 and 17 years old who had a stem cell transplant for acute lymphoblastic leukemia, so the T cells may come from the graft donor. Both conserved end residues are part of each CDR3. Each record gives: CDR3 protein, CDR3 DNA, V gene, clone size, J gene, D gene. The D gene is left open where the match is weak. Size tells how often a clone was seen (once, few, many) or the class of an expanded clone, and some rows leave it out.

CDR3 protein: CASIPTRGTDTQYF
CDR3 DNA: TGTGCCAGTATCCCCACTCGGGGGACCGATACGCAGTATTTT
V gene: TRBV19
clone size: many
J gene: TRBJ2-3
D gene: .

CDR3 protein: CASSSTVLGRSSYNEQFF
CDR3 DNA: TGCGCCAGCAGCTCAACAGTCCTAGGTAGGAGCTCCTACAATGAGCAGTTCTTC
V gene: TRBV4-1
clone size: .
J gene: TRBJ2-1
D gene: .

CDR3 protein: CSARFRGNTIYF
CDR3 DNA: TGCAGTGCTAGATTCCGAGGAAACACCATATATTTT
V gene: TRBV20-1
clone size: .
J gene: TRBJ1-3
D gene: .

CDR3 protein: CASSLAPLAVSYEQYF
CDR3 DNA: TGTGCCAGCAGTTTAGCCCCCTTAGCGGTCTCCTACGAGCAGTACTTC
V gene: TRBV12-3/TRBV12-4
clone size: .
J gene: TRBJ2-7
D gene: .

CDR3 protein: CASSMGPIQRGKPYNEQFF
CDR3 DNA: TGTGCCAGTAGTATGGGCCCGATACAAAGGGGAAAACCCTACAATGAGCAGTTCTTC
V gene: TRBV19
clone size: .
J gene: TRBJ2-1
D gene: .

CDR3 protein: CASSRPSGGYNEQFF
CDR3 DNA: TGCGCCAGCAGCCGTCCTAGCGGGGGCTACAATGAGCAGTTCTTC
V gene: TRBV5-1
clone size: few
J gene: TRBJ2-1
D gene: TRBD2

CDR3 protein: CASSFGRGETQYF
CDR3 DNA: TGCGCCAGCAGCTTTGGCAGGGGAGAGACCCAGTACTTC
V gene: TRBV5-1
clone size: many
J gene: TRBJ2-5
D gene: .

CDR3 protein: CASSFRGYADTQYF
CDR3 DNA: TGTGCCAGCAGCTTCAGGGGGTACGCAGATACGCAGTATTTT
V gene: TRBV7-3
clone size: few
J gene: TRBJ2-3
D gene: TRBD1

CDR3 protein: CASSSSTTFTGELFF
CDR3 DNA: TGCGCCAGCAGCTCCTCTACGACATTCACCGGGGAGCTGTTTTTT
V gene: TRBV5-1
clone size: .
J gene: TRBJ2-2
D gene: .

CDR3 protein: CASSLSRDTLYEQYF
CDR3 DNA: TGTGCCAGCAGTTTATCCCGGGACACTCTCTACGAGCAGTACTTC
V gene: TRBV27
clone size: many
J gene: TRBJ2-7
D gene: .

CDR3 protein: CAIRPSAGGDEQFF
CDR3 DNA: TGTGCCATCCGACCTAGCGCAGGGGGTGATGAGCAGTTCTTC
V gene: TRBV6-2/TRBV6-3
clone size: .
J gene: TRBJ2-1
D gene: .

CDR3 protein: CASSLPGGRRYEQYF
CDR3 DNA: TGCGCCAGCAGCCTCCCGGGGGGACGGAGATACGAGCAGTACTTC
V gene: TRBV5-1
clone size: .
J gene: TRBJ2-7
D gene: TRBD2

CDR3 protein: CASSPGQAANEKLFF
CDR3 DNA: TGTGCCAGCAGCCCGGGACAGGCGGCTAATGAAAAACTGTTTTTT
V gene: TRBV12-3/TRBV12-4
clone size: few
J gene: TRBJ1-4
D gene: TRBD1

CDR3 protein: CASSLALAGNNEQFF
CDR3 DNA: TGTGCCAGCAGCTTAGCGTTAGCGGGGAACAATGAGCAGTTCTTC
V gene: TRBV5-1
clone size: many
J gene: TRBJ2-1
D gene: TRBD2

CDR3 protein: CASSYRRLYNEQFF
CDR3 DNA: TGTGCCAGCAGTTACCGCCGGCTCTACAATGAGCAGTTCTTC
V gene: TRBV6-5
clone size: .
J gene: TRBJ2-1
D gene: .

CDR3 protein: CASSNQGLYTGELFF
CDR3 DNA: TGTGCCAGCAGCAATCAAGGACTGTACACCGGGGAGCTGTTTTTT
V gene: TRBV7-3
clone size: .
J gene: TRBJ2-2
D gene: .

CDR3 protein: CASSAQVGRTDTQYF
CDR3 DNA: TGTGCCAGCAGTGCCCAGGTCGGCCGCACAGATACGCAGTATTTT
V gene: TRBV2
clone size: few
J gene: TRBJ2-3
D gene: .

CDR3 protein: CASSRTSFAYF
CDR3 DNA: TGTGCCAGCAGTAGGACCTCCTTTGCGTATTTT
V gene: TRBV6-1
clone size: .
J gene: TRBJ2-3
D gene: .

CDR3 protein: CASSLSTSPGYGYTF
CDR3 DNA: TGCGCCAGCAGCTTGTCGACCTCGCCGGGCTATGGCTACACCTTC
V gene: TRBV5-1
clone size: few
J gene: TRBJ1-2
D gene: .

CDR3 protein: CASSSLDRVQYF
CDR3 DNA: TGTGCCAGCAGCTCACTGGATCGGGTGCAGTACTTC
V gene: TRBV7-6
clone size: few
J gene: TRBJ2-7
D gene: .

CDR3 protein: CASSLNRVNTDTQYF
CDR3 DNA: TGCGCCAGCAGCTTGAACAGGGTTAACACAGATACGCAGTATTTT
V gene: TRBV5-1
clone size: .
J gene: TRBJ2-3
D gene: .

CDR3 protein: CASSRLQGARAKNIQYF
CDR3 DNA: TGTGCCAGCAGTAGACTTCAGGGGGCAAGGGCCAAAAACATTCAGTACTTC
V gene: TRBV12-3/TRBV12-4
clone size: few
J gene: TRBJ2-4
D gene: TRBD1

CDR3 protein: CASKTDRDETYNEQFF
CDR3 DNA: TGCGCCAGCAAAACTGACAGGGATGAGACCTACAATGAGCAGTTCTTC
V gene: TRBV5-1
clone size: few
J gene: TRBJ2-1
D gene: TRBD1

CDR3 protein: CASSLTTGMHEYEQYF
CDR3 DNA: TGTGCCAGCAGCTTAACGACGGGTATGCATGAGTACGAGCAGTACTTC
V gene: TRBV7-9
clone size: .
J gene: TRBJ2-7
D gene: .

CDR3 protein: CASSLKGLARTDTQYF
CDR3 DNA: TGTGCCAGCAGCTTAAAGGGGTTGGCAAGGACAGATACGCAGTATTTT
V gene: TRBV7-2
clone size: .
J gene: TRBJ2-3
D gene: .

CDR3 protein: CSARRVRGVDEQYF
CDR3 DNA: TGCAGTGCTAGAAGGGTCCGAGGCGTCGACGAGCAGTACTTC
V gene: TRBV20-1
clone size: few
J gene: TRBJ2-7
D gene: .